This entry lists 9 T cell receptor beta chains sequenced from one sample in a study of T cell responses to AZD1222 COVID-19 vaccine. Some clones are missing from TCRdb's copy, which holds only in-frame ones; the method was immunoSEQ multiplex PCR. The profile shows around 110,000 clones, about 85% of them singletons. This material consisted of peripheral blood, taken 28 days after the second AZD1222 dose. The receptors were gathered from an adult who received the AZD1222 COVID-19 vaccine.

The rearrangement uses TRBV4-3 and TRBJ1-5; maybe TRBD1 (6 bases). V lost 2 bases and J 9 bases, leaving 14 bases between the germline ends. From germline, CDR1 is LGHNA and CDR2 YSLEER. This CDR3 region has 14 residues. Here the CDR3 DNA reads TGCGCCAGCAGCCAATCCATCATAGGGGGGCCCCAGCATTTT. Its translation is CASSQSIIGGPQHF.

This sequence joins TRBV3-1 (or the pseudogene TRBV3-2) and TRBJ1-2; maybe TRBD1 (6 bases). The germline CDR1 and CDR2 sequences are LGHDT and YNNKEL (reference sequence). There are 14 residues in the CDR3. V was shortened by 4 bases and J by 4 bases, with 13 bases between the two germline ends. Here the CDR3 reads CASSLGGTTYGYTF. The CDR3 DNA reads TGTGCCAGCAGCCTCGGCGGGACAACCTATGGCTACACCTTC.

The genes are TRBV30 and TRBJ2-3; maybe TRBD2 (5 bases). CDR3 length: 13 amino acids. Looked up from germline, CDR1 is GTSNPN and CDR2 is SVGIG (reference sequence). The germline V and J ends were trimmed by 0 bases and 6 bases, with 10 bases remaining between them. CDR3 amino acids: CAWSVRGPDTQYF. The CDR3 DNA is TGTGCCTGGAGTGTACGAGGGCCCGATACGCAGTATTTT.

This clone was detected only a few times. This sequence joins TRBV2 and TRBJ2-5; 7 nucleotides match TRBD2. J gave up 5 bases and V 4 bases, and 7 bases lay outside the gene matches. Germline V lookup: CDR1 SNHLY, CDR2 FYNNEI. The CDR3 has 14 residues. This CDR3 reads CASSVTAGEETQYF. As DNA, the CDR3 is TGTGCCAGCAGTGTGACCGCGGGGGAGGAGACCCAGTACTTC.

The rearrangement uses TRBV2 and TRBJ2-5, with 8 bases that match TRBD2. The trim removed 4 bases at V and 5 bases at J, leaving 9 bases unmatched. The CDR3 runs to 15 residues. From germline, CDR1 is SNHLY and CDR2 FYNNEI. The CDR3 DNA reads as TGTGCCAGCAGTGGAGCGGCTAGCGGGCGGGAGACCCAGTACTTC. Protein product: CASSGAASGRETQYF.

The chain is built from TRBV7-9 and TRBJ1-1; D is ambiguous. The germline V and J ends were trimmed by 4 bases and 1 base, with 13 bases remaining between them. CDR1 is SEHNR, CDR2 FQNEAQ, per germline (reference sequence). The CDR3 contains 15 residues. Here the CDR3 reads CASSSGGSGNTEAFF. Here the CDR3 DNA reads TGTGCCAGCAGCTCAGGTGGGTCTGGGAACACTGAAGCTTTCTTT.

A single count supports this clone. The chain recombines TRBV7-2 with TRBJ2-5; D perhaps matches TRBD1 (6 bases). The CDR3 covers 15 residues. V shed 4 bases and J shed 1 base, with 13 bases lying between them. Germline-derived CDR1 and CDR2 are SGHTA and FQGNSA. The CDR3 loop is CASSSRQAPQETQYF. Written as DNA, the CDR3 is TGTGCCAGCAGCTCTAGACAGGCTCCCCAAGAGACCCAGTACTTC.

V and J are TRBV6-5 and TRBJ2-7; 10 positions agree with TRBD2. Germline CDR1 reads MNHEY; CDR2 reads SVGAGI. V shed 6 bases, J shed 9 bases, and the junction held 5 bases outside the gene matches. The CDR3 length is 12 residues. The CDR3 DNA sequence: TGTGCCAGCAGCAAACTAGCGGGACTGCAGTACTTC. The encoded protein is CASSKLAGLQYF.

The chain recombines TRBV11-3 with TRBJ1-3; D not certain. Germline values: CDR1 SGHNT, CDR2 YENEEA. The CDR3 is 15 residues long. Trimming removed 2 bases at V and 0 bases at J, with 8 bases between. CDR3 nucleotide sequence: TGTGCCAGCAGCTTAAACACCTACTCTGGAAACACCATATATTTT. Translated, it gives CASSLNTYSGNTIYF.